This entry is about one T cell receptor beta chain. Deletions cut 3 bases from V and 2 bases from J, with 9 bases between. The CDR3 runs to 14 residues. Germline lookup yields CDR1 MNHEY and CDR2 SVGAGI. The record originates from a study of blood T cell repertoires in COVID-19. About the study: PBMCs, B-cell-depleted T cells, or T cells provided the cDNA or gDNA that made up the material.

In the authors' workflow: The authors estimated nucleated cell counts from reference gene primer amplification. Sequenced by immunoSEQ multiplex PCR; TCRdb stores in-frame clones only, minus some. D and trimming were read from the DNA, whereas the V and J calls and clone size are those reported in that table. This table holds roughly 74,000 clones, roughly 86% found once. This chain joins TRBV6-5 and TRBJ2-3; D unclear. The source is a man between 65 and 79 years old with acute or convalescent COVID-19. Sample: peripheral blood. CDR3 nucleotide sequence: TGTGCCAGCAGTTATAAATATAACACAGATACGCAGTATTTT. Its translation is CASSYKYNTDTQYF.